The 30 T cell receptor beta chains below come from one sample, sequenced in a study of blood T cells in healthy people across ages. The second PCR ran about 6 to 12 cycles with a sample-barcoded 5' primer and J-beta primers. TCRdb re-analysed the 5' RACE reads in MiXCR, keeping a single row per CDR3 protein. The sample lists 1.5 million to 1.9 million distinct CDR3 sequences, approximately 42% occurring once. The sample taken for sequencing was blood. Receptors originate from a woman aged 18-29 years in good health.

This clonotype appeared once. The chain combines TRBV6-2 or TRBV6-3 with TRBJ2-3, with 9 nucleotides matching TRBD2. This CDR3 is built from 15 residues. The V gene end was trimmed by 1 base and the J gene end by 6 bases; junction bases not matched to a gene: 5. Germline V lookup: CDR1 MNHEY, CDR2 SVGEGT. CDR3 nucleotide sequence: TGTGCCAGCAGTTACTGGCGGGAGGGCCTGGATACGCAGTATTTT. As protein: CASSYWREGLDTQYF.

This sequence joins TRBV7-2 and TRBJ2-3, with a weak D call TRBD1 (5 bases). V lost 4 bases, J lost 7 bases, and 6 bases lay in between. The CDR3 consists of 11 residues. CDR1 and CDR2 (germline): SGHTA, FQGNSA. The CDR3: CASSSGNTQYF. For the CDR3, the DNA is TGTGCCAGCAGCTCAGGGAATACGCAGTATTTT.

The genes are TRBV4-1 and TRBJ1-1; D remains unclear. CDR1 is MGHRA and CDR2 is YSYEKL in the germline V gene. V gave up 3 bases and J gave up 0 bases, with 8 bases separating them. The CDR3 has 14 amino acids. CDR3 protein: CASSQPRMNTEAFF. CDR3 coding DNA: TGCGCCAGCAGCCAGCCCCGGATGAACACTGAAGCTTTCTTT.

V and J are TRBV7-9 and TRBJ1-1; 7 bases agree with TRBD1. CDR1 is SEHNR, CDR2 FQNEAQ, per germline (reference sequence). The ends lost 5 bases at V and 3 bases at J; junction bases unmatched: 9. This CDR3 comprises 15 residues. CDR3 sequence: CASSTYRGSDTEAFF. The CDR3 nucleotides read TGTGCCAGCAGCACGTACAGGGGCTCGGACACTGAAGCTTTCTTT.

With regard to this clonotype: Because the CDR3 is missing its conserved closing phenylalanine or tryptophan, this is likely a read error. The J gene is TRBJ1-6, the V gene TRBV27; D is unresolved. Germline V gene data show CDR1 as MNHEY and CDR2 as SMNVEV (reference sequence). Trimming pared 10 bases from V and 7 bases from J, leaving 20 bases between. This CDR3 spans 15 amino acids. The DNA for the CDR3 is TGTGCCACCGCGTCAAGGGTGATTGAGAATTCACCCCTCCACTAT. Translated: CATASRVIENSPLHY.

With regard to this clonotype: Sequence at one end of the junction differs from germline and may be a read error. V is TRBV7-2 and J is TRBJ2-1; 10 positions match TRBD2. This CDR3 is 20 amino acids long. Germline V lookup: CDR1 SGHTA, CDR2 FQGNSA. This chain's CDR3 is CASSLLWVGTSVLSYNGQFF. CDR3 nucleotides: TGTGCCAGCAGCTTATTGTGGGTAGGGACTAGCGTCCTCTCCTACAATGGGCAGTTCTTC.

This clonotype occurred a few times. V is TRBV29-1 and J is TRBJ1-2, with D possibly being TRBD1 (6 bases). Deletions cut 4 bases from V and 6 bases from J, with 15 bases between. From germline, CDR1 is SQVTM and CDR2 ANQGSEA. This CDR3 has 13 amino acids. The CDR3 region has the DNA TGCAGCGTTGCCCCGGGGAGGGGGGATGGCTACACCTTC. Translated, it gives CSVAPGRGDGYTF.

The chain has TRBV7-8 and TRBJ2-1, with TRBD2 matching 16 bases. The end of the DNA aligns better with TRBJ2-7, so the J call may be wrong. CDR1 is SGHVS, CDR2 FQNEAQ, per germline. The CDR3 contains 18 residues. The CDR3 DNA reads TGTGCCAGCAGCACGGGACTAGCGGGAGGGCCTTTCTACAATGAGCAGTACTTC. Translation gives CASSTGLAGGPFYNEQYF.

The chain joins TRBV3-1 to TRBJ1-2; D gene uncertain. Per the germline V gene, CDR1 is LGHDT and CDR2 is YNNKEL (reference sequence). The CDR3 extends over 11 amino acids. Trimming stripped 1 base from V and 13 bases from J, with 10 bases between. This CDR3 reads CASSQAPQPTF. The CDR3 DNA is TGTGCCAGCAGCCAAGCCCCCCAACCCACCTTC.

A single count supports this clonotype. DNA of the CDR3: TGTGCCAGCGGGGGACAGGGAGGGAATGAGCAGTTCTTC. It codes for CASGGQGGNEQFF. This chain joins TRBV28 and TRBJ2-1; TRBD1 aligns across 9 bases. Germline V gene lookup returns CDR1 MDHEN and CDR2 SYDVKM. Unmatched junction bases numbered 6, after V lost 8 bases and J lost 7 bases. The CDR3 spans 13 residues.

To note about this clonotype: This may stem from a read error, because a much larger clone lies one nucleotide away. V gene TRBV6-5 combines with J gene TRBJ1-4; D is ambiguous. Germline CDR1 MNHEY, CDR2 SVGAGI. V lost 9 bases and J 3 bases, leaving 8 bases between the germline ends. The length of the CDR3 is 12 residues. This chain's CDR3 is CASSGANEKLFF. The CDR3 nucleotides are TGTGCCAGTAGCGGGGCTAATGAAAAACTGTTTTTT.

This clonotype was detected only a few times. The J gene is TRBJ1-2, the V gene TRBV4-3; D may be TRBD1 (6 bases). The germline V gene has CDR1 LGHNA and CDR2 YSLEER. The CDR3 runs 16 residues. With 0 bases removed from V and 4 bases from J, the gap between germline ends came to 15 bases. The CDR3 loop reads CASSQEAGRGVYGYTF. The CDR3 region has the DNA TGCGCCAGCAGCCAAGAAGCGGGCAGGGGAGTCTATGGCTACACCTTC.

The genes are TRBV7-8 and TRBJ1-4, with 7 bases that match TRBD1. Looked up from germline, CDR1 is SGHVS and CDR2 is FQNEAQ. The CDR3 runs to 19 residues. V shed 2 bases, J shed 0 bases, and the junction held 12 bases outside the gene matches. CDR3 residues: CASSLIAGTEIATNEKLFF. The CDR3 DNA reads TGTGCCAGCAGCTTAATAGCCGGGACAGAGATTGCAACTAATGAAAAACTGTTTTTT.

Points on this clonotype: At one end, the junction sequence differs from germline, possibly due to a read error. The chain employs TRBV30 and TRBJ2-5; D perhaps matches TRBD1 (6 bases). The CDR3 totals 13 residues. Germline V gene lookup returns CDR1 GTSNPN and CDR2 SVGIG (reference sequence). DNA for the CDR3: TGTGCCTGGAGTCGGGGTGGGGACACGGAAAGGTTCTTC. It translates to CAWSRGGDTERFF.

The chain carries TRBV3-1 and TRBJ2-1; D ambiguous. The CDR3 loop spans 13 amino acids. Per germline, CDR1 LGHDT and CDR2 YNNKEL (reference sequence). Between the trimmed V and J ends, which lost 2 bases and 3 bases, there was a span of 5 bases. The CDR3 DNA reads as TGTGCCAGCAGCCAACCGGGCTACAATGAGCAGTTCTTC. This sequence encodes CASSQPGYNEQFF.

V is TRBV6-5 and J is TRBJ2-3; the match to TRBD2 covers 7 bases. The V and J ends lost 2 bases and 2 bases, in that order; junction bases with no gene match: 1. This CDR3 is built from 14 residues. Germline CDR1 reads MNHEY; CDR2 reads SVGAGI. CDR3 coding DNA: TGTGCCAGCAGTTACGCGGGGGTCACAGATACGCAGTATTTT. Translating it yields CASSYAGVTDTQYF.

This clonotype was counted many times. V is TRBV29-1 and J is TRBJ2-1; 8 nucleotides align to TRBD2. Germline lookup yields CDR1 SQVTM and CDR2 ANQGSEA. V lost 6 bases and J lost 2; bases outside the gene matches: 9. This CDR3 spans 15 amino acids. The CDR3 here is CSVLLAAQPYNEQFF. DNA of the CDR3: TGCAGCGTGTTACTAGCGGCCCAGCCCTACAATGAGCAGTTCTTC.

The rearrangement links TRBV5-6 to TRBJ2-1, with D possibly TRBD1 on 5 matching bases. V lost 4 bases, J lost 7 bases, and 12 bases lay in between. CDR1 is SGHDT and CDR2 is YYEEEE in the germline V gene. The CDR3 has 13 residues. For the CDR3, the DNA is TGTGCCAGCAGCGTGGGGCGTGGGAATGAGCAGTTCTTC. Translated, it gives CASSVGRGNEQFF.

The rearrangement uses TRBV9 and TRBJ2-3, with TRBD2 identical over 13 bases. The CDR3 length is 17 residues. Germline assignment: CDR1 SGDLS and CDR2 YYNGEE. The V segment lost 4 bases and the J segment 2 bases; nucleotides outside the gene matches: 7. The CDR3 sequence is CASSPGLAGALTDTQYF. CDR3 sequence (DNA): TGTGCCAGCAGCCCTGGACTAGCGGGGGCCCTCACAGATACGCAGTATTTT.

The chain combines TRBV13 with TRBJ1-1; D is ambiguous. This CDR3 spans 11 amino acids. With 5 bases removed from V and 6 bases from J, the gap between germline ends came to 7 bases. Germline CDR1 and CDR2: PRHDT and FYEKMQ (reference sequence). Here the CDR3 DNA reads TGTGCCAGCAGCCCTTTCGCTGAAGCTTTCTTT. Its protein is CASSPFAEAFF.

Comment on this clonotype: The junction departs from germline at one end; a sequencing error may be responsible. The genes are TRBV12-3 or TRBV12-4 and TRBJ2-3; the match to TRBD2 covers 9 bases. The CDR3 totals 18 residues. This chain's CDR3 is CAGSLFVVSGGVTDTQYF. The CDR3 DNA is TGTGCCGGCAGTTTATTTGTTGTTAGCGGGGGAGTCACAGATACGCAGTATTTT.

The chain uses TRBV20-1 and TRBJ1-2, with 8 bases identical to TRBD1. This CDR3 is built from 15 residues. V gave up 6 bases and J gave up 2 bases; unmatched junction bases: 11. The V gene's germline CDR1 is DFQATT and CDR2 SNEGSKA (reference sequence). The CDR3 loop reads CSAHPGQEKNYGYTF. The CDR3 bases are TGCAGTGCGCACCCGGGACAGGAGAAGAACTATGGCTACACCTTC.

V is TRBV4-3 and J is TRBJ2-7; 7 nucleotides agree with TRBD2. The J call is doubtful: the DNA matches TRBJ2-5 better. Germline CDR1 LGHNA, CDR2 YSLEER. This CDR3 is built from 16 residues. CDR3 in DNA: TGCGCCAGCAGCCAACCAAAAGCTAGCGGCGGAGAGACCCAGTACTTC. Its protein product is CASSQPKASGGETQYF.

This chain joins TRBV4-1 and TRBJ2-1, with 14 bases matching TRBD2. Trimming removed 1 base from V and 15 bases from J; junction bases left unmatched: 5. Germline-derived CDR1 and CDR2 are MGHRA and YSYEKL. CDR3 size: 14 residues. The CDR3 region is CASSQVGTSGRLFF. The CDR3 region has the DNA TGCGCCAGCAGCCAAGTGGGGACTAGCGGGAGACTGTTCTTC.

This clonotype came up a few times. The chain has TRBV12-3 or TRBV12-4 and TRBJ2-1, with 11 bases aligning to TRBD2. Germline trimming cut 6 bases from V and 5 bases from J; bases unmatched to any gene: 6. CDR3 length: 15 residues. For the CDR3, the DNA is TGTGCCAGCAGCCCTAGCGGGAGGACAAACAATGAGCAGTTCTTC. Encoded protein: CASSPSGRTNNEQFF.

V gene TRBV3-1 combines with J gene TRBJ2-3; perhaps TRBD1 as D (6 bases). V lost 6 bases to trimming and J lost 5 bases, with 18 bases between them. The CDR3 has 15 residues. Germline values: CDR1 LGHDT, CDR2 YNNKEL (reference sequence). The CDR3 DNA follows: TGTGCCAGCAGGGGGACAACCCCAGGGGAAGATACGCAGTATTTT. Translation gives CASRGTTPGEDTQYF.

The V gene is TRBV20-1, the J gene TRBJ1-5, with D tentatively TRBD1 (6 bases). With 1 base removed from V and 2 bases from J, the gap between germline ends came to 12 bases. CDR3 length: 15 residues. CDR1 and CDR2 from the germline V gene are DFQATT and SNEGSKA (reference sequence). This CDR3 is CSARVLQGGNQPQHF. DNA for the CDR3: TGCAGTGCTAGAGTCTTACAGGGTGGCAATCAGCCCCAGCATTTT.

The chain uses TRBV19 and TRBJ2-1; 12 bases map to TRBD2. This CDR3 is built from 14 residues. The germline V gene encodes CDR1 LNHDA and CDR2 SQIVND (reference sequence). J was trimmed by 4 bases and V by 11 bases; bases with no gene match: 6. Written as DNA, the CDR3 is TGTGCCTGTTCTAGCGGGGGGGCATACAATGAGCAGTTCTTC. Encoded protein: CACSSGGAYNEQFF. Together with reference TRBV19 and TRBJ2-1, the CDR3 gives the full variable domain: DGGITQSPKYLFRKEGQNVTLSCEQNLNHDAMYWYRQDPGQGLRLIYYSQIVNDFQKGDIAEGYSVSREKKESFPLTVTSAQKNPTAFYLCACSSGGAYNEQFFGPGTRLTVL.

The chain joins TRBV29-1 to TRBJ2-5; either TRBD1 or TRBD2 may fit D (5 bases each). The CDR3 contains 13 residues. Per germline, CDR1 SQVTM and CDR2 ANQGSEA. Deletions cut 5 bases from V and 4 bases from J, with 14 bases between. CDR3 bases: TGCAGCGTTCGCCAGGGAGCGCGAGAGACCCAGTACTTC. It encodes CSVRQGARETQYF. Complete variable domain (other parts from reference TRBV29-1 and TRBJ2-5): SAVISQKPSRDICQRGTSLTIQCQVDSQVTMMFWYRQQPGQSLTLIATANQGSEATYESGFVIDKFPISRPNLTFSTLTVSNMSPEDSSIYLCSVRQGARETQYFGPGTRLLVL.

This clonotype has more than one count but fewer than ten. J is TRBJ1-1 and V is TRBV20-1; D not certain. The CDR3 runs 13 residues. Germline V gene sequence: CDR1 DFQATT, CDR2 SNEGSKA (reference sequence). The ends were cut back, 5 bases at V and 5 bases at J, with 15 bases in the middle. CDR3 in amino acids: CSAAKRWRTEAFF. DNA of the CDR3: TGCAGTGCTGCAAAAAGGTGGAGGACTGAAGCTTTCTTT.